The entry below describes one T cell receptor (beta chain). The data derive from a study of blood T cell repertoires in COVID-19. On the study more broadly: The United States, Italy and Spain were the sources of the acute and convalescent COVID-19 samples. From T cells, B-cell-depleted T cells, or PBMCs came the material, which was cDNA or gDNA.

In the original processing: Using reference gene primer amplification, nucleated cell counts were estimated. Using immunoSEQ multiplex PCR, the repertoire was profiled, and TCRdb retains in-frame clones only, with some absent. From that table come the V and J calls and clone size; the DNA was used to work out D and trimming. The sample has tens of thousands of clones; 70% to 90% are singletons. The trim removed 2 bases at V and 5 bases at J, leaving 15 bases unmatched. Germline V lookup: CDR1 SGHNT, CDR2 YYREEE (reference sequence). CDR3 size: 17 residues. The source of this sequence is a man in his sixties with acute or convalescent COVID-19. The chain is built from TRBV5-4 and TRBJ2-5; 7 nucleotides line up with TRBD1. Input material: peripheral blood. CDR3 protein: CASSFRLIDRVRETQYF. The CDR3 DNA reads TGTGCCAGCAGCTTTCGCCTAATCGACAGGGTCAGGGAGACCCAGTACTTC.